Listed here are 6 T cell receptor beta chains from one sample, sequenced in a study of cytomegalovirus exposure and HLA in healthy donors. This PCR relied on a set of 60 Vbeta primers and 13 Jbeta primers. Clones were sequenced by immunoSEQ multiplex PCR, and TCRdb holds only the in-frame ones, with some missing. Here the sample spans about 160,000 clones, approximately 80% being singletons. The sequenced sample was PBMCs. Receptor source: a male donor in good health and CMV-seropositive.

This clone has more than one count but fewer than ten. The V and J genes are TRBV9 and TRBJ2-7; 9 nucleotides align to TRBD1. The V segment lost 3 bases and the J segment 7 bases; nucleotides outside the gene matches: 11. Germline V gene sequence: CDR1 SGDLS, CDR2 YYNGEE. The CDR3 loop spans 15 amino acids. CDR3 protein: CASSAQRTGASEQYF. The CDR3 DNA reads TGTGCCAGCAGCGCCCAAAGGACAGGGGCCAGTGAGCAGTACTTC. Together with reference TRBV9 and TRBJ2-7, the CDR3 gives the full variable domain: DSGVTQTPKHLITATGQRVTLRCSPRSGDLSVYWYQQSLDQGLQFLIQYYNGEERAKGNILERFSAQQFPDLHSELNLSSLELGDSALYFCASSAQRTGASEQYFGPGTRLTVT.

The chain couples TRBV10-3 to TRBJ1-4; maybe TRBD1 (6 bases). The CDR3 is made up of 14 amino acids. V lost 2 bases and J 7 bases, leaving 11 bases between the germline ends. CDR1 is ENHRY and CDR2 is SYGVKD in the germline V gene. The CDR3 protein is CAISEAGAGEKLFF. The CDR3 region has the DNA TGTGCCATCAGTGAGGCAGGGGCAGGTGAAAAACTGTTTTTT.

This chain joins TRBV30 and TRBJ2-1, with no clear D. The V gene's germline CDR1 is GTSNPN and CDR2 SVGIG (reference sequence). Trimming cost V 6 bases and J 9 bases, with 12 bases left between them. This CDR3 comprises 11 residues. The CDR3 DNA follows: TGTGCCTGCCCAATACACAGTGAGCAGTTCTTC. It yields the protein CACPIHSEQFF.

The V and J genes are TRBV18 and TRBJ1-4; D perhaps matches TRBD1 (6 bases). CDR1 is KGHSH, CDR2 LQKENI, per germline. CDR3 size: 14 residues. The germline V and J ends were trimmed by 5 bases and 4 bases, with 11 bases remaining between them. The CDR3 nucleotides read TGTGCCAGCTCAAGGGACAAAGATAATGAAAAACTGTTTTTT. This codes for CASSRDKDNEKLFF.

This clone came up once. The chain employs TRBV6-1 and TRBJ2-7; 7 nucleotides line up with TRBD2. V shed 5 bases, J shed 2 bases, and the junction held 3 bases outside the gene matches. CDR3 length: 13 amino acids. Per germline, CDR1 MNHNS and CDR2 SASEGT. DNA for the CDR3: TGTGCCAGCAGTCGCGGGAGTCCCTACGAGCAGTACTTC. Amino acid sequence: CASSRGSPYEQYF.

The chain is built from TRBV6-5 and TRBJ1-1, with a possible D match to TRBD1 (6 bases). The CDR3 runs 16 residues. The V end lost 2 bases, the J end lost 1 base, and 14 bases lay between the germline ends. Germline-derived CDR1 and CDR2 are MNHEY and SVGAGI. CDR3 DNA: TGTGCCAGCAGTTACGCAAGTCGGGACAAGAACACTGAAGCTTTCTTT. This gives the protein CASSYASRDKNTEAFF.